Described below is a single T cell receptor beta chain sequence and its context. This record belongs to a study of blood T cell repertoires in COVID-19. On the study more broadly: T cells, B-cell-depleted T cells, or PBMCs provided the cDNA or gDNA that served as material.

Trimming stripped 8 bases from V and 5 bases from J, with 15 bases between. The CDR3 runs 13 residues. Original processing methods: Reference gene primer amplification yielded estimated nucleated cell counts. Profiling relied on immunoSEQ multiplex PCR, and the TCRdb table lists in-frame clones only, not all of them. D and trimming come from the DNA, and the V and J calls and clone size come from that table. Here the sample spans roughly 140,000 clones, approximately 80% being singletons. The sample taken for sequencing was peripheral blood. This TCR derives from a woman aged 45 to 65 with acute or convalescent COVID-19. The chain combines TRBV12-3 or TRBV12-4 with TRBJ1-2, with D unclear. CDR3 residues: CASRRFLGYGYTF. CDR3 DNA sequence: TGTGCCAGCCGGAGGTTTTTGGGGTATGGCTACACCTTC.